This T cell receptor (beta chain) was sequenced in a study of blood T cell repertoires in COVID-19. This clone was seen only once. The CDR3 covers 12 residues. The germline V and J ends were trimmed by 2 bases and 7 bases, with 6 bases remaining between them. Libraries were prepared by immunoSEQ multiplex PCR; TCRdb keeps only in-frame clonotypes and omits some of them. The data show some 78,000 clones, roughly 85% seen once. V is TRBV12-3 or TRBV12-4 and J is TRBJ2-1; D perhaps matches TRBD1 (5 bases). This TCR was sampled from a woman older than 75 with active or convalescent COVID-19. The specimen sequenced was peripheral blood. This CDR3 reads CASSLRQNEQFF. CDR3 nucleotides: TGTGCCAGCAGTTTACGACAGAATGAGCAGTTCTTC.